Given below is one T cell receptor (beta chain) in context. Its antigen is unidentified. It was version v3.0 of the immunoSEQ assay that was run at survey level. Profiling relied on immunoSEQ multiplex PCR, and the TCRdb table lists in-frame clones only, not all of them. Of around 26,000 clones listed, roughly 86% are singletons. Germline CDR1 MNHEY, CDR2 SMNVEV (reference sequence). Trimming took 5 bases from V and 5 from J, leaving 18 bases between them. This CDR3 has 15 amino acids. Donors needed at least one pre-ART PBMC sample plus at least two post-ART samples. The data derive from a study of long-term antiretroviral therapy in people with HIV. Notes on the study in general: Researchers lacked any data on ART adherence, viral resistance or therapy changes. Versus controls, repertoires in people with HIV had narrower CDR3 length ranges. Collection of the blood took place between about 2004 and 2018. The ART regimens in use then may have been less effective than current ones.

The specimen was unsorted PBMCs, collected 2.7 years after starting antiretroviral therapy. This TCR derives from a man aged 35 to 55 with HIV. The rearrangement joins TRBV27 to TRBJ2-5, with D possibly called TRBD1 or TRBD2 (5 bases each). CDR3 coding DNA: TGTGCCAGCAGTCTCGGGACCACTTCTCGGGAGACCCAGTACTTC. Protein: CASSLGTTSRETQYF.